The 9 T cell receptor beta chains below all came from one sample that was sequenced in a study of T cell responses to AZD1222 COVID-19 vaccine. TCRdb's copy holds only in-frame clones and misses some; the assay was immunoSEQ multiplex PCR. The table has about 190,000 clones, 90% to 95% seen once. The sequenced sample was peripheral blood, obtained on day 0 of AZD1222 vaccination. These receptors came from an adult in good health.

In DNA, the CDR3 is TGTGCCAGCAGCCGGGGACTAGCGGGAGGGGGTAAGCAGTTCTTC. Amino acid sequence: CASSRGLAGGGKQFF. The V and J genes are TRBV14 and TRBJ2-1; 16 bases fit TRBD2. Per germline, CDR1 SGHDN and CDR2 FVKESK. V lost 4 bases to trimming and J lost 11 bases; unmatched junction nucleotides: 5. The CDR3 runs 15 residues.

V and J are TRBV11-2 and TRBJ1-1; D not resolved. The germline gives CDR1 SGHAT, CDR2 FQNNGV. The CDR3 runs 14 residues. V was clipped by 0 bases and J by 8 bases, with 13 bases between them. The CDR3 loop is CASSLDLSIAEAFF. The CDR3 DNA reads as TGTGCCAGCAGCTTAGATCTCAGCATTGCCGAAGCTTTCTTT.

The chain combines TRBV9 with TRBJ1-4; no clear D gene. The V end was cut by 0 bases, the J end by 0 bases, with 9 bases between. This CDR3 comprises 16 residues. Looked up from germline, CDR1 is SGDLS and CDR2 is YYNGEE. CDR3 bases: TGTGCCAGCAGCGTAGAACAGTATGCAACTAATGAAAAACTGTTTTTT. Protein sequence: CASSVEQYATNEKLFF.

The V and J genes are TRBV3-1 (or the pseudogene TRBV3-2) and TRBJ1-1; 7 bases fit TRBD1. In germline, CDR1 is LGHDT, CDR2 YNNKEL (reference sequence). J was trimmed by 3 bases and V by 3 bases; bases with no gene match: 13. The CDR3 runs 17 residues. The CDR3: CASSHSCDRVRDTEAFF. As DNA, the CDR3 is TGTGCCAGCAGCCATAGTTGTGACAGGGTTCGAGACACTGAAGCTTTCTTT.

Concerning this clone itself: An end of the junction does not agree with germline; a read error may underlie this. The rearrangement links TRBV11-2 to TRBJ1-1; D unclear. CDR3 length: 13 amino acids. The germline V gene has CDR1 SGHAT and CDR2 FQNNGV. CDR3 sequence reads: CASGFGVYTEAFF. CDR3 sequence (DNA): TGTGCCAGCGGCTTTGGGGTTTACACTGAAGCTTTCTTT.

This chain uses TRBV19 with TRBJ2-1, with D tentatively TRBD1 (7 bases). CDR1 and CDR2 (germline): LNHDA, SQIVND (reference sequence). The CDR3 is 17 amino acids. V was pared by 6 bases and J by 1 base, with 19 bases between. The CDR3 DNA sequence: TGTGCCAGTAGCACGGTCGGCCCAGGGGGGTCCTACAATGAGCAGTTCTTC. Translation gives CASSTVGPGGSYNEQFF. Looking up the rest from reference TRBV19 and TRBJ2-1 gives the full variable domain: DGGITQSPKYLFRKEGQNVTLSCEQNLNHDAMYWYRQDPGQGLRLIYYSQIVNDFQKGDIAEGYSVSREKKESFPLTVTSAQKNPTAFYLCASSTVGPGGSYNEQFFGPGTRLTVL.

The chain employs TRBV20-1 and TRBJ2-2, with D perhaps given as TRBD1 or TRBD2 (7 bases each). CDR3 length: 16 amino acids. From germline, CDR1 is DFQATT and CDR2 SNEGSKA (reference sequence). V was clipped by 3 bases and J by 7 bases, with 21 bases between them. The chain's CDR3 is CSASPGGGRALGELFF. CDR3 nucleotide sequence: TGCAGTGCTAGTCCAGGGGGTGGGAGGGCCCTCGGGGAGCTGTTTTTT.

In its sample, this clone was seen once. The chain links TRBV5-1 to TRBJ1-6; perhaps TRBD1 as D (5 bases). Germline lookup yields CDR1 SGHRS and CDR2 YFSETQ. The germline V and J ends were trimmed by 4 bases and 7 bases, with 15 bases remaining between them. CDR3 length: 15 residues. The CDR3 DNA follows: TGCGCCAGCAGCACGGGTCCCGAGGGGAATTCACCCCTCCACTTT. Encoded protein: CASSTGPEGNSPLHF. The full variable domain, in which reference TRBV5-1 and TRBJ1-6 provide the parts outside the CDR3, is KAGVTQTPRYLIKTRGQQVTLSCSPISGHRSVSWYQQTPGQGLQFLFEYFSETQRNKGNFPGRFSGRQFSNSRSEMNVSTLELGDSALYLCASSTGPEGNSPLHFGNGTRLTVT.

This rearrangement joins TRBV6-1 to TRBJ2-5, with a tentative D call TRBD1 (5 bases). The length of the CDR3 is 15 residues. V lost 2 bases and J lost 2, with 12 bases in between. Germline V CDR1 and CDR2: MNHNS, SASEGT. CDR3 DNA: TGTGCCAGCAGTGAACAGGGCTGGTCGCAAGAGACCCAGTACTTC. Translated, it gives CASSEQGWSQETQYF.